This TCR beta chain came from a study of response to subunit inactivated influenza vaccine (dated by TCRdb to about 2018). About the investigation overall: The study used deep quantitative T cell receptor repertoire profiling to track responses to a trivalent subunit inactivated influenza vaccine. General study outcomes and caveats: The authors proposed that each seasonal influenza vaccination may bring in only a limited number of new T cells.

Taken from the germline V gene (reference sequence), the CDR1 and CDR2 loops are DFQATT and SNEGSKA. Trimming accounts for 7 bases at V and 4 bases at J, while the number of junction bases matched to no gene is 6. Including cysteine and phenylalanine, the CDR3 has 14 amino acids. Solely the CDR3 DNA is kept, with 42 bases framed from the first base. This clonotype occurred many times. Its recognized antigen is unknown. Per-base qualities were not stored, and no clone one base away is much larger. Library preparation used RT-PCR. The instrument given in TCRdb is Illumina HiSeq 2500. TCRdb's own reprocessing of the public reads used fastp at Q25 and MiXCR and kept productive beta chains. Rows matching on CDR3 protein sequence are summarized as one entry with the most common DNA and genes. The table for this sample lists approximately 730,000 distinct CDR3 sequences; roughly 14% of them were counted only once. Approximately 7% of the sample goes to the ten largest clones.

The V and J genes are TRBV20-1 and TRBJ2-3, with 12 central nucleotides matching TRBD2. This TCR was sampled from a man between 45 and 60 years old who received an inactivated influenza vaccine. Donor details come from another sample of the same person, matched by shared clones. The sample was PBMCs from blood, taken approximately 15 days before vaccination. The CDR3 region: CSVPSGRGPDTQYF. The DNA is TGCAGTGTCCCTAGCGGGAGGGGCCCAGATACGCAGTATTTT.